This T cell receptor (beta chain) stems from a study of CD8 T cells in Susac syndrome. Study-wide results and limits: That the number of individuals in its TCR sequencing and HLA analysis was relatively small was acknowledged by the study.

Germline V gene lookup returns CDR1 SNHLY and CDR2 FYNNEI. V was shortened by 4 bases and J by 6 bases, with 9 bases between the two germline ends. The CDR3 extends over 12 amino acids. TEMRA cells were FACS-enriched, and CD8+ and CD4+ T cells were isolated negatively. The authors reverse transcribed roughly 0.5 to 1 ug RNA with random hexamers. TCRdb passed the immunoSEQ multiplex PCR reads through MiXCR, listing each CDR3 protein once. Of 300,000 or so distinct CDR3 sequences listed, 92% are singletons. On this clonotype itself: What it binds is unknown. The CDR3 carries no conserved terminal phenylalanine or tryptophan, so it likely arises from a read error.

The receptor's source is a human donor with multiple sclerosis. The J gene is TRBJ1-2, the V gene TRBV2; possibly TRBD1 for D (5 bases). Specimen: CD4+ T cells from PBMCs. CDR3 in amino acids: CASSVTGDGYTS. The CDR3 coding sequence is TGTGCCAGCAGTGTCACGGGGGATGGCTACACCTCC.